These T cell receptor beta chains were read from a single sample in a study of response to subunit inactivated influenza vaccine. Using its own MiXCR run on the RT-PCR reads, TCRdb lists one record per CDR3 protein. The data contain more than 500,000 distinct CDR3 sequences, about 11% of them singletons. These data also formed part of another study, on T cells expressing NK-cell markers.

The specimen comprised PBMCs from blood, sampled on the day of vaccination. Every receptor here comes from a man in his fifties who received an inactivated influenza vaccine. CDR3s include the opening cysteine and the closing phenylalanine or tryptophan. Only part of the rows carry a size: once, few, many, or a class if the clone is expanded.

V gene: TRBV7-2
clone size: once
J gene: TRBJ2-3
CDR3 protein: CASSAYVANTDTQYF

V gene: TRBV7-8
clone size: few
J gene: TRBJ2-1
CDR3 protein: CASSLALASGSYNEQFF

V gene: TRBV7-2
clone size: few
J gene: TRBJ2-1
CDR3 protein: CASSLTGTSGRWNNEQFF

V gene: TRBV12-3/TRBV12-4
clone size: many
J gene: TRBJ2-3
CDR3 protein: CASTMADTQYF

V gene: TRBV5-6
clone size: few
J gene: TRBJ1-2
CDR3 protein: CASSLGYRQDYGYTF

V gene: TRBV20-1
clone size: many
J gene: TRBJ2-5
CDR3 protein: CSARDGQETQYF

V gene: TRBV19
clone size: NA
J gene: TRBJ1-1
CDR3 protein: CASSTTPNTEAFF

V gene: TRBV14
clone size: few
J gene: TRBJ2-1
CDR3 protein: CASSPLLQNEQFF

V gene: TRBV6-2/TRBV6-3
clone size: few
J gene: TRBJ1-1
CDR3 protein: CASSYEGDLNTEAFF

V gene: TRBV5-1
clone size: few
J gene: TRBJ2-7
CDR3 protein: CASSVLTGPYEQYF

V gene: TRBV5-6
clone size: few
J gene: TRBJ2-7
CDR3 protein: CASSLRPGQREQYF

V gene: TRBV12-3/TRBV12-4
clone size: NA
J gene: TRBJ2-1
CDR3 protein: CASSAGGDEQFF

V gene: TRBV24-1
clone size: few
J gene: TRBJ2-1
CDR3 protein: CATSEGQWQAKSNEQFF

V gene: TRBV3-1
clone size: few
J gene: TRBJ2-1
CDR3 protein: CASSTSGRPLKNNEQFF

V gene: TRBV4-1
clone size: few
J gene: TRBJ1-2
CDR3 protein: CASSQGQSVGYTF

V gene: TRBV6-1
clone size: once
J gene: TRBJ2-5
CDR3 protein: CASSNRLAGNQETQYF

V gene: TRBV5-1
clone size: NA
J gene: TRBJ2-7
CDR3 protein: CASSEKTGASYEQYF

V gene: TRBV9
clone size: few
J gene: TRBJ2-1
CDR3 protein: CASSVSDGGNEQLF

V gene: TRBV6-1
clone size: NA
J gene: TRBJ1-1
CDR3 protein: CASSGIMRWWAFF

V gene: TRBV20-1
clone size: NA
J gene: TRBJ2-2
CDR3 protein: CSATTGTGGLLGELFF

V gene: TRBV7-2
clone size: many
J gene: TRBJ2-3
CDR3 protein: CASRLAGGRTDTQYF

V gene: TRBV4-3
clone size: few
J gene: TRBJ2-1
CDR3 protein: CASSQTGTGPLDEQFF

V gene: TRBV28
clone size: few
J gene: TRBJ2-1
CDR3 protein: CASSYFLRGQGIMGEQFF

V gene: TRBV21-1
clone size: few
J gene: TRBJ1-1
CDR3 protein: CASSSWDRRNTEAFF

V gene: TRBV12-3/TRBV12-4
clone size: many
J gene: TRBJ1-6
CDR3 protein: CASSYRQSPLHF

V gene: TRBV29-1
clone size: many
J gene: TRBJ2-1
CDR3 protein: CSVAGSWFSSYNEQFF

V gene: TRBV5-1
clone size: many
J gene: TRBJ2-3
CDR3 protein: CASSSAPWGTDTQYF

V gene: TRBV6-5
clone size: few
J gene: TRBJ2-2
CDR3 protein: CASSYRTSGSNTGELFF

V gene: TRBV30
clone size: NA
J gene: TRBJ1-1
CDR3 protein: CAWSATANTEAFF

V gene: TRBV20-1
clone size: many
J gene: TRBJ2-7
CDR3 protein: CSASWTGTYEQYF

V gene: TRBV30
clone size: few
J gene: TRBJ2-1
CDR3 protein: CAWSLYRPSYNEQFF

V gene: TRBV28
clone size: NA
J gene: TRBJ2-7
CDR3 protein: CASSSTFRGHPYEQYF

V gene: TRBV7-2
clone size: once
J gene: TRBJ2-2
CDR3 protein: CASTPGSPGELFF

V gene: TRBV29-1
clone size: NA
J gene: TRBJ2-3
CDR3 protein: CSEPGHFPASRTDTQYF

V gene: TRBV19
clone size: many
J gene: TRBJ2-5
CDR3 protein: CASSLYVVPRETQYF

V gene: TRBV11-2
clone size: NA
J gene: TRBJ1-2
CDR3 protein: CASSLAPPGGGYTF

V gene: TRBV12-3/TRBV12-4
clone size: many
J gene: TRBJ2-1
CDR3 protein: CASSLDGTGGSYNEQFF

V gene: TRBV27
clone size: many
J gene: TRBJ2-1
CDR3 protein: CASSRGLAGALRSYNEQFF

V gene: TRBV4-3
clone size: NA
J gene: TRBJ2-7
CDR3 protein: CASSHTNAYEQYF

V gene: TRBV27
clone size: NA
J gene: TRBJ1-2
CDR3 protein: CASSFGKGGGYGYTF

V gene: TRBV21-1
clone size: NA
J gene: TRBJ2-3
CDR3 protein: CASSKVSGAEDTQYF

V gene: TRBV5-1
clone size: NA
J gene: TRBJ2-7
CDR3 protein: CASAPGQGFHEQYF

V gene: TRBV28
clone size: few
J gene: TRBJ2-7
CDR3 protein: CASSLRGLTLWEQYF